This T cell receptor (beta chain) was found in a study of T cell repertoires in cytomegalovirus infection. Study-level background: Shared public TCR beta signatures pointed to both CMV infection and a matching HLA type. General study points: Dominating the ex vivo response were TCR beta clonotypes that were CMV-specific and HLA-C-restricted.

TCRdb reanalysed the reads using MiXCR and keeps one entry per CDR3 protein. The data show around 490,000 distinct CDR3 sequences, with around 27% seen just once and about 12% held by the top ten. This clonotype was picked up a small number of times. The antigen remains undetermined. V was cut by 5 bases and J by 8 bases, with 16 bases left in between. From germline, CDR1 is SGHTA and CDR2 FQGNSA. The length of the CDR3 is 14 residues. V and J are TRBV7-2 and TRBJ2-1, with a possible D match to TRBD2 (6 bases). The origin of this receptor is a human donor in good health (CMV status not recorded). Some clones in this sample may be carry-over from other donors' samples. Input material: PBMCs. The CDR3 coding sequence is TGTGCCAGCAGCCCCATGACTAGTTTCCATGAGCAGTTCTTC. Translation: CASSPMTSFHEQFF.